This TCR beta chain was recorded in a study of technical replicates of blood from a few donors. Generated by immunoSEQ multiplex PCR, the TCRdb table keeps only in-frame clones and is missing some. The sample gives tens of thousands of clones, roughly 94% of which show up once; 0.25% to 0.3% is in the top ten. Germline lookup yields CDR1 MNHEY and CDR2 SMNVEV (reference sequence). CDR3 length equals 16 residues. Trimming left V 6 bases short and J 1 base short, with 19 bases between. The gene calls are TRBV27 and TRBJ2-7, with D tentatively TRBD1 (6 bases). Material for sequencing was T cells isolated from PBMCs. The receptor was isolated from a human donor in good health. CDR3 nucleotides: TGTGCCAGCAGCCCTAACAGGGTTGGTGGTTCCTACGAGCAGTACTTC. Translation: CASSPNRVGGSYEQYF.